The source of this T cell receptor (beta chain) is a study of blood T cell repertoires in COVID-19. As for the study in general: The study drew acute and convalescent COVID-19 samples from the United States, Italy and Spain. T cells, B-cell-depleted T cells, or PBMCs provided the cDNA or gDNA that served as material.

Germline V CDR1 and CDR2: SEHNR, FQNEAQ (reference sequence). Trimming took 2 bases from V and 7 from J, leaving 8 bases between them. The CDR3 is 13 residues long. Original handling: Using reference gene primer amplification, nucleated cell counts were estimated. The repertoire was sequenced with immunoSEQ multiplex PCR; TCRdb's copy has only in-frame clones and lacks some. The V and J calls and the clone size are those of that table, but D and trimming were determined from the DNA. The sample yields 260,000 or so clones, 84% seen once. This clonotype was obtained from a human donor in a cohort sampled during active COVID-19. Source material: peripheral blood. V is TRBV7-9 and J is TRBJ2-2; D is unresolved. The CDR3 loop reads CASSLLTDGELFF. The DNA of the CDR3 is TGTGCCAGCAGCTTACTTACAGACGGGGAGCTGTTTTTT.